This TCR beta chain was obtained from a study of T cell responses to AZD1222 COVID-19 vaccine. Study findings and constraints: Researchers report vaccine-associated CD4 TCRs spanning spike, with dominance at 160-218 and 743-854. Spike-specific TCR breadth and depth rose after two AZD1222 doses. The number of AZD1222 recipients seropositive at baseline was only 6 or 7.

Recipients boosted at about 4 weeks or about 12 weeks are pooled. V was clipped by 3 bases and J by 3 bases, with 8 bases between them. In germline, CDR1 is SQVTM, CDR2 ANQGSEA. This CDR3 region has 12 residues. Remarks on this clone: What it binds is unknown.

Assay used: immunoSEQ multiplex PCR; TCRdb lists only in-frame clones, some missing. The sample carries about 140,000 clones, about 93% recorded once. This specimen was peripheral blood, taken 28 days after the second AZD1222 dose. The source of this sequence is an adult who received the AZD1222 COVID-19 vaccine. The V and J genes are TRBV29-1 and TRBJ1-2; a weak D match, TRBD1 (5 bases). As DNA, the CDR3 is TGCAGCGTTGACCAGGGAGACTATGGCTACACCTTC. This sequence encodes CSVDQGDYGYTF.